This TCR beta chain was sequenced in a study of cytomegalovirus exposure and HLA in healthy donors. The PCR used 60 Vbeta and 13 Jbeta primers. Assay used: immunoSEQ multiplex PCR; TCRdb lists only in-frame clones, some missing. The sample lists approximately 100,000 clones; 55% to 75% were seen once. The length of the CDR3 is 11 residues. Germline V gene data show CDR1 as SQVTM and CDR2 as ANQGSEA. V dropped 5 bases and J dropped 1 base, with 5 bases sitting between them. V and J are TRBV29-1 and TRBJ1-1; D gene uncertain. The source material was PBMCs. The origin of this receptor is a man in his 60s in good health and CMV-seronegative. The CDR3: CSVYSNTEAFF. DNA for the CDR3: TGCAGCGTTTACTCGAACACTGAAGCTTTCTTT.